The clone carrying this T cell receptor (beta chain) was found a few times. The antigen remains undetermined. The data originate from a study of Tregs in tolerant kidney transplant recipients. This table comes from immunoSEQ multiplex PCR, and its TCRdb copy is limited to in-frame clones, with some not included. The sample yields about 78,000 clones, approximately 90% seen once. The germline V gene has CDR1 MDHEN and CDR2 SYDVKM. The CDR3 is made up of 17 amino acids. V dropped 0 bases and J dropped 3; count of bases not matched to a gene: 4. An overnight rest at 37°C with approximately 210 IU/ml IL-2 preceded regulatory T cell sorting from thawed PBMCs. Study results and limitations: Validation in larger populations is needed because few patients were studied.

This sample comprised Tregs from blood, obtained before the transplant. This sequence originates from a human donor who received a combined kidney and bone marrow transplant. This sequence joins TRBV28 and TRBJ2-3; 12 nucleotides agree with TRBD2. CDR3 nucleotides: TGTGCCAGCAGTTTATGGTCCCTAGCGGGAGGGACAGATACGCAGTATTTT. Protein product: CASSLWSLAGGTDTQYF.